The 31 T cell receptor beta chains in this list originate from one sample, sequenced in a study of chemoradiotherapy in HPV16-positive cancers. Repertoires were generated with immunoSEQ multiplex PCR, while TCRdb's copy carries only in-frame clones and drops some. The top ten clones hold around 9.6% of a sample with some 16,000 clones, more than 60% of them seen once. This specimen was acquired from a patient who underwent chemoradiotherapy. These receptors came from a human donor with HPV-associated anogenital cancer.

The rearrangement links TRBV6-5 to TRBJ2-2, with D possibly matching TRBD1 (5 bases). CDR1 is MNHEY and CDR2 is SVGAGI in the germline V gene. The CDR3 sequence is 16 residues long. The V and J ends lost 0 bases and 3 bases respectively, with 11 bases between them. CDR3: CASSYSPTADTGELFF. The CDR3, as DNA: TGTGCCAGCAGTTACTCCCCGACAGCTGACACCGGGGAGCTGTTTTTT.

This clone has a handful of counts. The gene calls are TRBV7-9 and TRBJ2-2; D is undetermined. Trimming pared 5 bases from V and 2 bases from J, leaving 12 bases between. The germline V gene encodes CDR1 SEHNR and CDR2 FQNEAQ (reference sequence). The CDR3 is 15 residues long. The CDR3 sequence: CASSQGFANTGELFF. CDR3 coding DNA: TGTGCCAGCAGCCAAGGGTTCGCCAACACCGGGGAGCTGTTTTTT.

The chain uses TRBV11-2 and TRBJ2-1; 11 positions match TRBD2. V was pared by 1 base and J by 6 bases, with 2 bases of the junction left unmatched. Germline lookup yields CDR1 SGHAT and CDR2 FQNNGV. There are 15 residues in the CDR3. Here the CDR3 reads CASSLVLAGGNEQFF. The CDR3 DNA reads as TGTGCCAGCAGCTTAGTCCTAGCGGGGGGCAATGAGCAGTTCTTC.

The rearrangement joins TRBV19 to TRBJ1-2, with unresolved D. CDR1 and CDR2 from the germline V gene are LNHDA and SQIVND (reference sequence). The CDR3 covers 14 residues. The V end was cut by 7 bases, the J end by 6 bases, with 18 bases between. CDR3 sequence reads: CASKIRTYRDGYTF. CDR3 DNA: TGTGCCAGTAAGATTCGGACGTATAGGGATGGCTACACCTTC.

The chain joins TRBV30 to TRBJ1-2; D perhaps matches TRBD1 (5 bases). V lost 3 bases and J 4 bases, leaving 15 bases between the germline ends. Germline assignment: CDR1 GTSNPN and CDR2 SVGIG (reference sequence). This CDR3 contains 14 residues. CDR3 DNA: TGTGCCTGGAGCTCAAGGGACGGACTCTATGGCTACACCTTC. This encodes CAWSSRDGLYGYTF.

The genes are TRBV7-9 and TRBJ1-2; 7 bases agree with TRBD1. This CDR3 has 13 residues. The junction had 6 bases not matched to a gene; V was cut back by 5 bases and J by 6 bases. From germline, CDR1 is SEHNR and CDR2 FQNEAQ (reference sequence). Here the CDR3 DNA reads TGTGCCAGCAGCACAGACAGGGTGGATGGCTACACCTTC. Residues: CASSTDRVDGYTF.

The chain recombines TRBV30 with TRBJ1-5; 12 positions agree with TRBD1. The CDR3 spans 17 residues. CDR1 is GTSNPN and CDR2 is SVGIG in the germline V gene (reference sequence). As DNA, the CDR3 is TGTGGTTTGGGCCCGGGACAGGGGGCGCGCAGCAATCAGCCCCAGCATTTT. Its protein is CGLGPGQGARSNQPQHF.

The rearrangement uses TRBV7-3 and TRBJ2-2; 8 nucleotides agree with TRBD2. J gave up 5 bases and V 5 bases, and 1 base lay outside the gene matches. The CDR3 totals 13 residues. Germline V lookup: CDR1 SGHTA, CDR2 FQGTGA. The CDR3 loop is CASSPSGTGELFF. The CDR3 DNA reads as TGTGCCAGCAGCCCTAGCGGGACCGGGGAGCTGTTTTTT.

The gene calls are TRBV7-2 and TRBJ2-5, with D maybe TRBD2 (6 bases). V lost 1 base and J lost 5, with 14 bases in between. The CDR3 contains 15 residues. Germline V gives CDR1 SGHTA, CDR2 FQGNSA. The CDR3 loop is CASSLGDARGETQYF. The CDR3 nucleotides read TGTGCCAGCAGCTTAGGTGATGCGCGGGGTGAGACCCAGTACTTC.

This clone was detected only a few times. The V gene is TRBV4-3, the J gene TRBJ1-6; D is undetermined. Deletions cut 3 bases from V and 9 bases from J, with 12 bases between. CDR1 is LGHNA and CDR2 is YSLEER in the germline V gene. There are 14 residues in the CDR3. In DNA form, the CDR3 reads TGCGCCAGCAGCCAGAACCCAACCTTTTCACCCCTCCACTTT. Its protein product is CASSQNPTFSPLHF.

The count of this clone is one. The chain combines TRBV29-1 with TRBJ2-7, with TRBD1 identical over 9 bases. The J segment lost 3 bases and the V segment lost 6 bases, leaving 6 bases of the junction unmatched. In germline, CDR1 is SQVTM, CDR2 ANQGSEA. This CDR3 region has 13 residues. CDR3 in amino acids: CSVSGDRDYEQYF. The CDR3 bases are TGCAGCGTCTCGGGGGACAGGGACTACGAGCAGTACTTC.

The chain couples TRBV28 to TRBJ2-3, with TRBD2 matching 8 bases. Per germline, CDR1 MDHEN and CDR2 SYDVKM. Germline trimming cut 3 bases from V and 4 bases from J; bases unmatched to any gene: 0. CDR3 length equals 13 residues. In DNA, the CDR3 is TGTGCCAGCAGTTTTAGCGGGGCAGATACGCAGTATTTT. As protein: CASSFSGADTQYF. Full variable domain (outside the CDR3, taken from reference TRBV28 and TRBJ2-3): DVKVTQSSRYLVKRTGEKVFLECVQDMDHENMFWYRQDPGLGLRLIYFSYDVKMKEKGDIPEGYSVSREKKERFSLILESASTNQTSMYLCASSFSGADTQYFGPGTRLTVL.

The chain links TRBV7-6 to TRBJ1-2, with a possible D match to TRBD1 (5 bases). Trimming took off 3 bases at V and 8 bases at J, with 13 bases between the two ends. Germline V gene lookup returns CDR1 SGHVS and CDR2 FNYEAQ. This CDR3 is 13 amino acids long. The CDR3 loop reads CASSFEQGDGYTF. The CDR3 region has the DNA TGTGCCAGCAGCTTCGAGCAGGGAGACGGCTACACCTTC.

The chain joins TRBV6-1 to TRBJ1-6; no clear D. Germline CDR1 MNHNS, CDR2 SASEGT. V was shortened by 1 base and J by 0 bases, with 7 bases between the two germline ends. CDR3 size: 16 residues. The CDR3: CASSEVASSYNSPLHF. The CDR3 nucleotides are TGTGCCAGCAGTGAAGTGGCTAGCTCCTATAATTCACCCCTCCACTTT.

J is TRBJ2-3 and V is TRBV27; D might be TRBD2 (5 bases). This CDR3 comprises 17 residues. Germline-derived CDR1 and CDR2 are MNHEY and SMNVEV (reference sequence). The ends were cut back, 2 bases at V and 2 bases at J, with 17 bases in the middle. The DNA for the CDR3 is TGTGCCAGCAGTTTAACGTTCGAGACTACTGACACAGATACGCAGTATTTT. Translation gives CASSLTFETTDTDTQYF.

In its sample, this clone was seen a few times. This chain uses TRBV5-4 with TRBJ1-2; maybe TRBD1 (5 bases). Germline V gene lookup returns CDR1 SGHNT and CDR2 YYREEE (reference sequence). V was cut by 3 bases and J by 2 bases, with 8 bases left in between. CDR3 length equals 13 residues. The CDR3 DNA is TGTGCCAGCAGCTCGACAGCGAACTATGGCTACACCTTC. It translates to CASSSTANYGYTF.

This chain links TRBV4-1 with TRBJ1-1; D gene uncertain. Germline-derived CDR1 and CDR2 are MGHRA and YSYEKL. V dropped 2 bases and J dropped 10 bases, with 17 bases sitting between them. This CDR3 contains 14 residues. CDR3 sequence: CASSQRPATQRAFF. The CDR3 nucleotides read TGCGCCAGCAGCCAAAGGCCGGCCACCCAGAGAGCTTTCTTT.

CDR3 amino acids: CASSVAPGGGLLFF. The CDR3 DNA is TGTGCCAGCAGCGTAGCCCCAGGGGGGGGCCTACTGTTTTTT. V and J are TRBV9 and TRBJ1-4; 7 bases fit TRBD1. The V gene's germline CDR1 is SGDLS and CDR2 YYNGEE. CDR3 length equals 14 residues. After removal of 0 bases from V and 13 bases from J, the junction contained 9 bases not matched to a gene.

This clone was seen just once. The rearrangement joins TRBV5-6 to TRBJ1-3; no clear D. V dropped 1 base and J dropped 4 bases, with 6 bases sitting between them. This CDR3 region has 13 residues. The germline V gene has CDR1 SGHDT and CDR2 YYEEEE. The chain's CDR3 is CASSLLAGNTIYF. CDR3 DNA sequence: TGTGCCAGCAGCTTGCTAGCAGGAAACACCATATATTTT.

V and J are TRBV5-1 and TRBJ1-2; TRBD1 matches at 8 bases. In germline, CDR1 is SGHRS, CDR2 YFSETQ. The CDR3 runs 15 residues. J was trimmed by 5 bases and V by 0 bases; bases with no gene match: 6. CDR3 DNA sequence: TGCGCCAGCAGCTTGGCCGGGACAGGACCTTATGGCTACACCTTC. The encoded protein is CASSLAGTGPYGYTF.

The sample holds a few counts of this clone. The V call is TRBV19, the J call TRBJ1-6, with TRBD1 matching over 9 bases. The junction had 9 bases not matched to a gene; V was cut back by 3 bases and J by 9 bases. Germline-derived CDR1 and CDR2 are LNHDA and SQIVND (reference sequence). The CDR3 loop spans 16 amino acids. The CDR3 DNA follows: TGTGCCAGTAGTATTTTACCGGGACAGGGAGGTTCACCCCTCCACTTT. Its translation: CASSILPGQGGSPLHF.

This chain joins TRBV19 and TRBJ2-1; TRBD2 agrees at 9 bases. In germline, CDR1 is LNHDA, CDR2 SQIVND (reference sequence). This CDR3 comprises 15 residues. V shed 3 bases, J shed 2 bases, and the junction held 2 bases outside the gene matches. CDR3 sequence reads: CASSIGGGAYNEQFF. The CDR3 DNA reads as TGTGCCAGTAGTATTGGCGGGGGGGCCTACAATGAGCAGTTCTTC.

The chain recombines TRBV15 with TRBJ1-2; a weak D match, TRBD1 (5 bases). V gave up 1 base and J gave up 2 bases, with 5 bases separating them. The CDR3 length is 13 residues. Germline-derived CDR1 and CDR2 are LNHNV and YYDKDF (reference sequence). The CDR3 DNA sequence: TGTGCCACCAGCAGAGGGGGGAACTATGGCTACACCTTC. It is translated as CATSRGGNYGYTF.

V and J are TRBV7-2 and TRBJ2-3; D gene uncertain. The V gene's germline CDR1 is SGHTA and CDR2 FQGNSA. CDR3 length: 14 residues. The V gene lost 2 bases and the J gene lost 1 base, with 7 bases spanning the gap. The CDR3, as DNA: TGTGCCAGCAGCTTACGAAGGGGCACAGATACGCAGTATTTT. Its translation is CASSLRRGTDTQYF. Full variable domain (outside the CDR3, taken from reference TRBV7-2 and TRBJ2-3): GAGVSQSPSNKVTEKGKDVELRCDPISGHTALYWYRQSLGQGLEFLIYFQGNSAPDKSGLPSDRFSAERTGGSVSTLTIQRTQQEDSAVYLCASSLRRGTDTQYFGPGTRLTVL.

V usage is TRBV5-1 and J usage is TRBJ1-1; D remains unclear. CDR3 length: 16 residues. Trimming stripped 3 bases from V and 0 bases from J, with 15 bases between. CDR1 is SGHRS and CDR2 is YFSETQ in the germline V gene. The CDR3 region has the DNA TGCGCCAGCAGCTCCTCTAATGAGGGTCTGAACACTGAAGCTTTCTTT. Translating gives CASSSSNEGLNTEAFF.

The V and J genes are TRBV30 and TRBJ2-5; 8 bases map to TRBD2. Germline CDR1 reads GTSNPN; CDR2 reads SVGIG (reference sequence). The CDR3 runs to 17 residues. The ends lost 2 bases at V and 4 bases at J; junction bases unmatched: 15. CDR3 sequence reads: CAWSSLRGTGGRETQYF. The CDR3 DNA follows: TGTGCCTGGAGTAGTTTGCGGGGTACGGGGGGGCGAGAGACCCAGTACTTC.

This chain uses TRBV7-9 with TRBJ2-3; D is tentatively TRBD1 or TRBD2 (6 bases each). Germline V gene sequence: CDR1 SEHNR, CDR2 FQNEAQ (reference sequence). This CDR3 contains 15 residues. V was cut by 5 bases and J by 1 base, with 13 bases left in between. The chain's CDR3 is CASSPRGLGTDTQYF. CDR3 nucleotide sequence: TGTGCCAGCAGCCCCCGGGGGCTTGGCACAGATACGCAGTATTTT.

J is TRBJ2-7 and V is TRBV18; 11 bases align to TRBD2. The trim removed 3 bases at V and 1 base at J, leaving 8 bases unmatched. This CDR3 has 17 amino acids. Germline lookup yields CDR1 KGHSH and CDR2 LQKENI. The CDR3 bases are TGTGCCAGCTCACCGGCGACTAGCGGGGAAGTTTCCTACGAGCAGTACTTC. This sequence encodes CASSPATSGEVSYEQYF.

This rearrangement joins TRBV5-1 to TRBJ2-7; D assignment may be TRBD1 or TRBD2 (7 bases each). V lost 0 bases to trimming and J lost 7 bases, with 14 bases between them. The germline CDR1 and CDR2 sequences are SGHRS and YFSETQ. This CDR3 spans 14 amino acids. CDR3 DNA: TGCGCCAGCAGCTTGGACAGGGGAGGGCGTGAGCAGTACTTC. The encoded protein is CASSLDRGGREQYF. Full variable domain (remainder filled in from reference TRBV5-1 and TRBJ2-7): KAGVTQTPRYLIKTRGQQVTLSCSPISGHRSVSWYQQTPGQGLQFLFEYFSETQRNKGNFPGRFSGRQFSNSRSEMNVSTLELGDSALYLCASSLDRGGREQYFGPGTRLTVT.

This chain uses TRBV19 with TRBJ1-3, with D possibly matching TRBD1 (6 bases). The CDR3 runs to 15 residues. V gave up 5 bases and J gave up 0 bases, with 11 bases separating them. The germline CDR1 and CDR2 sequences are LNHDA and SQIVND (reference sequence). The chain's CDR3 is CASSVDSLSGNTIYF. DNA of the CDR3: TGTGCCAGTAGTGTGGACAGCCTCTCTGGAAACACCATATATTTT.

This chain uses TRBV9 with TRBJ2-7; D perhaps matches TRBD2 (6 bases). CDR1 SGDLS and CDR2 YYNGEE come from the germline V gene. The V and J ends lost 0 bases and 0 bases respectively, with 10 bases between them. The CDR3 consists of 15 residues. The CDR3 sequence: CASSVDHGSSYEQYF. For the CDR3, the DNA is TGTGCCAGCAGCGTAGATCACGGGAGCTCCTACGAGCAGTACTTC.